This T cell receptor beta chain derives from a study of human T cells and chemical hapten exposure. This CDR3 is 14 amino acids long. The germline V and J ends were trimmed by 7 bases and 3 bases, with 14 bases remaining between them. Germline V gene sequence: CDR1 SGHRS, CDR2 YFSETQ. TCRdb re-called the RACE reads with MiXCR, one entry per CDR3 protein. The data contain some 180,000 distinct CDR3 sequences, about a fifth of them seen just once; the ten biggest clones take up about 6.7%. The time point was: patch test 1, 2 weeks after DPC sensitization. Treatment meaning: therapeutic diphenylcyclopropenone sensitization with weekly scalp DPC. Blood, whole and unfractionated, served as the source for total RNA extraction.

This chain joins TRBV5-1 and TRBJ2-1; unclear D gene. The sequence was obtained from a woman aged 45 to 65 with alopecia areata. Some clones in this sample may be carry-over from other donors' samples. The input for sequencing was whole blood, taken in connection with sensitization to the hapten diphenylcyclopropenone (DPC). The CDR3 DNA reads as TGCGCCAGCCGGTGGCGATGGGACTACAATGAGCAGTTCTTC. Amino acids: CASRWRWDYNEQFF.